This TCR beta chain was retrieved from a study of blood T cell repertoires in COVID-19. Study details: Sites in the United States, Italy and Spain provided acute and convalescent COVID-19 samples. T cells, B-cell-depleted T cells, or PBMCs provided the cDNA or gDNA that served as material.

CDR3 length equals 16 residues. Germline CDR1 and CDR2: SGDLS and YYNGEE. The ends lost 0 bases at V and 3 bases at J; junction bases unmatched: 6. Original processing notes: Reference gene primers were amplified, and this amplification served to estimate nucleated cell counts. Assay used: immunoSEQ multiplex PCR; TCRdb lists only in-frame clones, some missing. The V and J calls and clone size come from that table; D and trimming were worked out from the DNA. This table holds about 89,000 clones, about 91% found once. The receptor's source is a human donor with active COVID-19. The donor label of this sample is uncertain. The chain is built from TRBV9 and TRBJ2-7; 10 bases match TRBD2. What was sequenced was peripheral blood. DNA for the CDR3: TGTGCCAGCAGCGTAGTCAGCGGGGGGGAGATCTACGAGCAGTACTTC. It codes for CASSVVSGGEIYEQYF. The variable domain in full, with the rest retrieved from reference TRBV9 and TRBJ2-7, is DSGVTQTPKHLITATGQRVTLRCSPRSGDLSVYWYQQSLDQGLQFLIQYYNGEERAKGNILERFSAQQFPDLHSELNLSSLELGDSALYFCASSVVSGGEIYEQYFGPGTRLTVT.